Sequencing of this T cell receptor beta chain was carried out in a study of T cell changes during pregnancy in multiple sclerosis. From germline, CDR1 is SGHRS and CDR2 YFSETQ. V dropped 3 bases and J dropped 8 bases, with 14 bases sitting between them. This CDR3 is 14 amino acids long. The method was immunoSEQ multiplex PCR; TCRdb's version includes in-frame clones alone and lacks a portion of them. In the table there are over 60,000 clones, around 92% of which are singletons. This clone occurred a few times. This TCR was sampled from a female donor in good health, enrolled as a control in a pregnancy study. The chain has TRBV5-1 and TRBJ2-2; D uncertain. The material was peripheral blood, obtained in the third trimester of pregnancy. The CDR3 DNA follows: TGCGCCAGCAGCTCCAGCCCGGGTACGGGGGAGCTGTTTTTT. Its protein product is CASSSSPGTGELFF.